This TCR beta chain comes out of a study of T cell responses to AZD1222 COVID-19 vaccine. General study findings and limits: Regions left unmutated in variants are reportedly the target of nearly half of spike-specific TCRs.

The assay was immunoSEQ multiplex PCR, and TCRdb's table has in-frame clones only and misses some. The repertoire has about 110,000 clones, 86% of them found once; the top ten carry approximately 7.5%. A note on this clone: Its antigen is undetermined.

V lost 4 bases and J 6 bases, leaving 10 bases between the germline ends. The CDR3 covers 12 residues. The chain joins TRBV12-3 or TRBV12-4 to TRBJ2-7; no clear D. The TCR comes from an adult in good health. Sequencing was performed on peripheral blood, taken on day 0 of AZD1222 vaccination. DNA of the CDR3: TGTGCCAGCAGTTCCCTCCATGGCGAGCAGTACTTC. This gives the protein CASSSLHGEQYF.